The rows below give T cell receptor beta chains drawn from one sample of a study of T cells in Graves' hyperthyroidism and ophthalmopathy. Each CDR3 protein is one row after TCRdb ran MiXCR on the multiplex PCR reads. The table records 220,000 or so distinct CDR3 sequences, 16% of them present only once. The sequenced sample consisted of blood. Receptor source: a woman aged 18-35 years with Graves' ophthalmopathy. The CDR3 runs from the conserved cysteine through the conserved F or W. Each record gives: clone size, V gene, D gene, J gene, CDR3 protein, CDR3 DNA. A D gene is named only where the DNA matches it firmly. Part of the rows lack a size; the others show once, few, many or a class for expanded clones.

abundance: NA
v_gene: TRBV7-2
d_gene: NA
j_gene: TRBJ1-5
CDR3aa: CASSSPLASNQPQHF
CDR3nt: TGTGCCAGCAGCTCCCCGCTGGCAAGCAATCAGCCCCAGCATTTT

abundance: NA
v_gene: TRBV27
d_gene: TRBD2
j_gene: TRBJ2-7
CDR3aa: CASSHRALAGFSYEQYF
CDR3nt: TGTGCCAGCAGTCACCGCGCCTTAGCGGGATTCTCCTACGAGCAGTACTTC

abundance: many
v_gene: TRBV29-1
d_gene: TRBD2
j_gene: TRBJ2-2
CDR3aa: CSAVKLAGVNTGELFF
CDR3nt: TGCAGCGCAGTGAAACTAGCGGGAGTCAACACCGGGGAGCTGTTTTTT

abundance: many
v_gene: TRBV18
d_gene: TRBD1
j_gene: TRBJ1-2
CDR3aa: CASSPDRGISYTF
CDR3nt: TGTGCCAGCTCACCGGACAGGGGAATAAGCTACACCTTC

abundance: NA
v_gene: TRBV11-1
d_gene: NA
j_gene: TRBJ2-7
CDR3aa: CASSTGPSSYEQYF
CDR3nt: TGTGCCAGTAGCACCGGACCGAGCTCCTACGAGCAGTACTTC

abundance: NA
v_gene: TRBV28
d_gene: NA
j_gene: TRBJ1-5
CDR3aa: CASLKGGGAPNQPQHF
CDR3nt: TGTGCCAGCTTGAAGGGTGGGGGGGCGCCGAATCAGCCCCAGCATTTT

abundance: NA
v_gene: TRBV20-1
d_gene: NA
j_gene: TRBJ2-3
CDR3aa: CSARGPRVRSDTQYF
CDR3nt: TGCAGTGCTAGAGGTCCACGGGTCAGGTCCGATACGCAGTATTTT

abundance: many
v_gene: TRBV20-1
d_gene: NA
j_gene: TRBJ2-3
CDR3aa: CSTSPVGITDTQYF
CDR3nt: TGCAGTACGAGCCCAGTGGGGATCACAGATACGCAGTATTTT

abundance: many
v_gene: TRBV29-1
d_gene: NA
j_gene: TRBJ2-1
CDR3aa: CSVERGPYNEQFF
CDR3nt: TGCAGCGTTGAGCGGGGGCCCTACAATGAGCAGTTCTTC

abundance: many
v_gene: TRBV20-1
d_gene: NA
j_gene: TRBJ2-7
CDR3aa: CSARDPRGSYEQYF
CDR3nt: TGCAGTGCTAGAGATCCCCGGGGGTCCTACGAGCAGTACTTC

abundance: few
v_gene: TRBV28
d_gene: TRBD1
j_gene: TRBJ1-5
CDR3aa: CASSLGQGYQHF
CDR3nt: TGTGCCAGCAGTTTGGGACAGGGCTACCAGCATTTT

abundance: few
v_gene: TRBV20-1
d_gene: TRBD2
j_gene: TRBJ2-7
CDR3aa: CSASSGTAYEQYF
CDR3nt: TGCAGTGCTAGTAGCGGGACCGCCTACGAGCAGTACTTC

abundance: many
v_gene: TRBV19
d_gene: NA
j_gene: TRBJ1-2
CDR3aa: CASSSYPGSDGYTF
CDR3nt: TGTGCCAGTAGTTCCTACCCGGGGTCGGATGGCTACACCTTC

abundance: many
v_gene: TRBV2
d_gene: NA
j_gene: TRBJ1-5
CDR3aa: CASSDSFQPQHF
CDR3nt: TGTGCCAGCAGTGACTCATTCCAGCCCCAGCATTTT

abundance: many
v_gene: TRBV14
d_gene: NA
j_gene: TRBJ1-6
CDR3aa: CASSQDLGGRDQSLHF
CDR3nt: TGTGCCAGCAGCCAAGACCTCGGGGGCCGGGATCAATCCCTCCACTTT

abundance: many
v_gene: TRBV3-1
d_gene: NA
j_gene: TRBJ1-1
CDR3aa: CASSQAANTEAFF
CDR3nt: TGTGCCAGCAGCCAAGCAGCGAACACTGAAGCTTTCTTT

abundance: many
v_gene: TRBV7-3
d_gene: TRBD2
j_gene: TRBJ2-1
CDR3aa: CASSLFSGENEEQFF
CDR3nt: TGTGCCAGCAGCTTATTTAGCGGGGAGAACGAGGAGCAGTTCTTC

abundance: many
v_gene: TRBV29-1
d_gene: NA
j_gene: TRBJ1-4
CDR3aa: CSVAAGPTNEKLFF
CDR3nt: TGCAGCGTCGCCGCTGGGCCAACTAATGAAAAACTGTTTTTT

abundance: many
v_gene: TRBV6-2/TRBV6-3
d_gene: NA
j_gene: TRBJ2-7
CDR3aa: CASSAPWDIYEQYF
CDR3nt: TGTGCCAGCAGTGCGCCCTGGGACATCTACGAGCAGTACTTC

abundance: many
v_gene: TRBV28
d_gene: NA
j_gene: TRBJ2-7
CDR3aa: CASSFGLRAKSEQYF
CDR3nt: TGTGCCAGCAGTTTTGGGTTAAGGGCGAAGTCCGAGCAGTACTTC

abundance: many
v_gene: TRBV7-9
d_gene: NA
j_gene: TRBJ2-1
CDR3aa: CASSPRGGDLMVHEQFF
CDR3nt: TGTGCCAGCAGCCCGAGGGGCGGGGACCTTATGGTCCATGAGCAGTTCTTC

abundance: few
v_gene: TRBV5-4
d_gene: NA
j_gene: TRBJ1-1
CDR3aa: CASFPPGEMFTEAFF
CDR3nt: TGTGCCAGCTTTCCGCCAGGTGAGATGTTCACTGAAGCTTTCTTT

abundance: many
v_gene: TRBV11-3
d_gene: TRBD1
j_gene: TRBJ2-1
CDR3aa: CASSSRDRGPYNEQFF
CDR3nt: TGTGCCAGCAGCTCGCGGGACAGGGGTCCCTACAATGAGCAGTTCTTC

abundance: few
v_gene: TRBV28
d_gene: NA
j_gene: TRBJ2-2
CDR3aa: CASTGGSGPRQLFF
CDR3nt: TGTGCCAGCACCGGGGGCAGCGGTCCCCGGCAGCTGTTTTTT

abundance: many
v_gene: TRBV12-3/TRBV12-4
d_gene: TRBD2
j_gene: TRBJ2-7
CDR3aa: CASSPRTSGPAYEQYF
CDR3nt: TGTGCCAGCAGTCCGCGGACTAGCGGGCCTGCCTACGAGCAGTACTTC

abundance: many
v_gene: TRBV7-9
d_gene: NA
j_gene: TRBJ2-5
CDR3aa: CASSRMLDSQETQYF
CDR3nt: TGTGCCAGCAGCCGCATGCTCGACAGCCAAGAGACCCAGTACTTC

abundance: NA
v_gene: TRBV4-2
d_gene: TRBD1
j_gene: TRBJ1-6
CDR3aa: CASSQNLQGANSPLHF
CDR3nt: TGTGCCAGCAGCCAAAACCTACAGGGGGCGAATTCACCCCTCCACTTT

abundance: NA
v_gene: TRBV24-1
d_gene: NA
j_gene: TRBJ2-1
CDR3aa: CATSDQAARRNNEQFF
CDR3nt: TGTGCCACCAGTGATCAGGCGGCAAGGAGGAACAATGAGCAGTTCTTC

abundance: few
v_gene: TRBV18
d_gene: NA
j_gene: TRBJ2-1
CDR3aa: CASSSHAENEQFF
CDR3nt: TGTGCCAGCTCAAGCCACGCGGAAAATGAGCAGTTCTTC

abundance: many
v_gene: TRBV28
d_gene: NA
j_gene: TRBJ2-2
CDR3aa: CASSWVAATWDTGELFF
CDR3nt: TGTGCCAGCAGTTGGGTGGCTGCCACTTGGGACACCGGGGAGCTGTTTTTT

abundance: many
v_gene: TRBV9
d_gene: NA
j_gene: TRBJ2-1
CDR3aa: CASSVSFDPVAGPRVWHEQFF
CDR3nt: TGTGCCAGCAGCGTATCTTTTGACCCTGTAGCTGGCCCAAGGGTCTGGCATGAGCAGTTCTTC

abundance: many
v_gene: TRBV7-9
d_gene: TRBD2
j_gene: TRBJ2-1
CDR3aa: CASSGRGVAGGFESEQFF
CDR3nt: TGTGCCAGCAGCGGACGAGGGGTAGCGGGAGGGTTTGAGAGTGAGCAGTTCTTC

abundance: many
v_gene: TRBV11-2
d_gene: NA
j_gene: TRBJ1-1
CDR3aa: CASSLSAMNTEAFF
CDR3nt: TGTGCCAGCAGCTTGTCAGCCATGAACACTGAAGCTTTCTTT

abundance: many
v_gene: TRBV11-2
d_gene: NA
j_gene: TRBJ1-3
CDR3aa: CASSLPAGNTIYF
CDR3nt: TGTGCCAGCAGCTTACCGGCTGGAAACACCATATATTTT

abundance: many
v_gene: TRBV5-1
d_gene: TRBD1
j_gene: TRBJ1-2
CDR3aa: CASSLMGDRLGYTF
CDR3nt: TGCGCCAGCAGCTTGATGGGGGACAGGCTCGGCTACACCTTC

abundance: NA
v_gene: TRBV7-2
d_gene: TRBD2
j_gene: TRBJ2-3
CDR3aa: CASSLGLAGPTDTQYF
CDR3nt: TGTGCCAGCAGCTTAGGCCTAGCGGGACCTACAGATACGCAGTATTTT

abundance: many
v_gene: TRBV27
d_gene: NA
j_gene: TRBJ2-1
CDR3aa: CASSPRMGNEQFF
CDR3nt: TGTGCCAGCAGTCCCCGCATGGGCAATGAGCAGTTCTTC

abundance: many
v_gene: TRBV4-1
d_gene: NA
j_gene: TRBJ2-7
CDR3aa: CASSQQYRDVNYEQYF
CDR3nt: TGCGCCAGCAGCCAACAATACCGGGACGTGAACTACGAGCAGTACTTC

abundance: many
v_gene: TRBV16
d_gene: NA
j_gene: TRBJ2-7
CDR3aa: CASSQFNRADEQYF
CDR3nt: TGTGCCAGCAGCCAATTTAACAGGGCCGACGAGCAGTACTTC

abundance: many
v_gene: TRBV20-1
d_gene: TRBD2
j_gene: TRBJ2-1
CDR3aa: CSASPGLAGGGYNEQFF
CDR3nt: TGCAGTGCTAGCCCCGGACTAGCGGGGGGTGGTTACAATGAGCAGTTCTTC

abundance: many
v_gene: TRBV3-1
d_gene: TRBD1
j_gene: TRBJ1-4
CDR3aa: CASSPQGQEGKLFF
CDR3nt: TGTGCCAGCAGCCCCCAGGGACAGGAGGGAAAACTGTTTTTT

abundance: NA
v_gene: TRBV29-1
d_gene: NA
j_gene: TRBJ2-1
CDR3aa: CSVADGNNEQFF
CDR3nt: TGCAGCGTTGCCGACGGAAACAATGAGCAGTTCTTC

abundance: many
v_gene: TRBV19
d_gene: NA
j_gene: TRBJ1-2
CDR3aa: CASSPSGVNYGYTF
CDR3nt: TGTGCCAGTAGTCCCTCGGGGGTGAACTATGGCTACACCTTC